This T cell receptor beta chain was recorded in a study of response to subunit inactivated influenza vaccine. One entry per CDR3 protein results from TCRdb running MiXCR on the RT-PCR reads. Of 650,000 to 800,000 distinct CDR3 sequences in the sample, about 15% are singletons; the top ten hold approximately 6.5%. The V and J ends lost 1 base and 5 bases, in that order; junction bases with no gene match: 8. The CDR3 is made up of 15 amino acids. Per germline, CDR1 DFQATT and CDR2 SNEGSKA (reference sequence). This clonotype was seen a few times. Sequencing was performed on PBMCs from blood, taken less than 15 days before vaccination. This sequence was found in a man over 45 who received an inactivated influenza vaccine. V is TRBV20-1 and J is TRBJ2-3; 8 bases align to TRBD1. CDR3 loop: CSARANRGFGDTQYF. The DNA of the CDR3 is TGCAGTGCTAGAGCGAACAGGGGGTTCGGAGATACGCAGTATTTT.